A single sample is the source of the 29 T cell receptor beta chains below, sequenced in a study of cytomegalovirus exposure and HLA in healthy donors. Primers for the PCR totalled 60 Vbeta and 13 Jbeta. Libraries were prepared by immunoSEQ multiplex PCR; TCRdb keeps only in-frame clonotypes and omits some of them. This sample has more than 150,000 clones; about 81% occur once, and the top ten carry approximately 2%. Sequenced: PBMCs. All receptors derive from a woman between 18 and 29 years old in good health and CMV-seropositive.

This clone appeared a few times. The genes are TRBV7-2 and TRBJ2-2; D gene ambiguous. Deletions cut 4 bases from V and 2 bases from J, with 20 bases between. The CDR3 is made up of 18 amino acids. Germline values: CDR1 SGHTA, CDR2 FQGNSA. This CDR3 is CASSSAQTASFNTGELFF. CDR3 nucleotide sequence: TGTGCCAGCAGCTCAGCACAAACAGCCTCCTTTAACACCGGGGAGCTGTTTTTT.

This clone was seen only once. The chain employs TRBV30 and TRBJ1-1; D unresolved. The CDR3 consists of 11 residues. The ends were cut back, 0 bases at V and 7 bases at J, with 6 bases in the middle. The germline V gene has CDR1 GTSNPN and CDR2 SVGIG (reference sequence). CDR3: CAWSVIYEAFF. The CDR3 region has the DNA TGTGCCTGGAGTGTAATCTATGAAGCTTTCTTT.

This clone was found once. The chain recombines TRBV19 with TRBJ2-1; 7 positions agree with TRBD1. The CDR3 is 15 amino acids. The germline V gene has CDR1 LNHDA and CDR2 SQIVND (reference sequence). V shed 5 bases, J shed 2 bases, and the junction held 6 bases outside the gene matches. In DNA, the CDR3 is TGTGCCAGTAGTCTACAGGGGAACCCCTACAATGAGCAGTTCTTC. This codes for CASSLQGNPYNEQFF.

The chain has TRBV11-2 and TRBJ2-2; 7 bases are a match to TRBD2. V gave up 1 base and J gave up 3 bases; unmatched junction bases: 5. The CDR3 loop spans 16 amino acids. Germline assignment: CDR1 SGHAT and CDR2 FQNNGV. DNA of the CDR3: TGTGCCAGCAGCTTAGTCGTGGCGGGGGACACCGGGGAGCTGTTTTTT. Translated, it gives CASSLVVAGDTGELFF.

The chain uses TRBV15 and TRBJ1-6, with a weak D call TRBD1 (5 bases). Germline-derived CDR1 and CDR2 are LNHNV and YYDKDF (reference sequence). The CDR3 length is 14 residues. The germline V and J ends were trimmed by 5 bases and 9 bases, with 14 bases remaining between them. The CDR3 DNA follows: TGTGCCACCAGCGGGACTACCTTGGGTTCACCCCTCCACTTT. Translation gives CATSGTTLGSPLHF.

The V call is TRBV19, the J call TRBJ1-1, with D perhaps matching TRBD1 (6 bases). The CDR3 length is 13 residues. The germline CDR1 and CDR2 sequences are LNHDA and SQIVND (reference sequence). The V end lost 11 bases, the J end lost 4 bases, and 17 bases lay between the germline ends. The CDR3 here is CASSTQGSTEAFF. The CDR3 nucleotides read TGTGCCTCCTCGACGCAGGGGAGCACTGAAGCTTTCTTT.

This chain joins TRBV18 and TRBJ1-5; TRBD1 might be the D (6 bases). The V gene's germline CDR1 is KGHSH and CDR2 LQKENI. The CDR3 loop spans 14 amino acids. V shed 3 bases and J shed 3 bases, with 9 bases lying between them. As DNA, the CDR3 is TGTGCCAGCTCACCCCGACAGGCCAATCAGCCCCAGCATTTT. This gives the protein CASSPRQANQPQHF.

This clone was observed a single time. The chain employs TRBV5-4 and TRBJ2-3, with 8 bases identical to TRBD1. The CDR3 covers 12 residues. Germline V gene sequence: CDR1 SGHNT, CDR2 YYREEE (reference sequence). The ends lost 4 bases at V and 9 bases at J; junction bases unmatched: 4. CDR3 in DNA: TGTGCCAGCAGCAAGGACAGGGAGACGCAGTATTTT. Amino acid sequence: CASSKDRETQYF.

This rearrangement joins TRBV7-9 to TRBJ2-1; 7 bases fit TRBD2. J was trimmed by 0 bases and V by 5 bases; bases with no gene match: 7. This CDR3 region has 16 residues. CDR1 and CDR2 (germline): SEHNR, FQNEAQ (reference sequence). CDR3 sequence reads: CASSQSGVSSYNEQFF. The CDR3 DNA follows: TGTGCCAGCAGCCAAAGCGGGGTAAGCTCCTACAATGAGCAGTTCTTC.

The CDR3 bases are TGTGCAAGTCGCTTATATACTAGCGGGGGGTATAACCAAGAGACCCAGTACTTC. It specifies CASRLYTSGGYNQETQYF. This chain joins TRBV12-2 and TRBJ2-5; the table's D call, TRBD2, has no DNA check behind it. TRBV12-2 corresponds to a pseudogene. The CDR3 totals 18 residues.

This chain links TRBV7-6 with TRBJ1-6, with TRBD1 as a possible D gene (5 bases). CDR3 length: 17 residues. Germline loops: CDR1 SGHVS, CDR2 FNYEAQ. Trimming stripped 0 bases from V and 6 bases from J, with 15 bases between. The CDR3 DNA reads TGTGCCAGCAGCTTAGCCGGGGGACTGAGGGTTAATTCACCCCTCCACTTT. Protein: CASSLAGGLRVNSPLHF.

The chain uses TRBV9 and TRBJ2-2, with 7 bases lining up with TRBD1. Germline CDR1 and CDR2: SGDLS and YYNGEE. V trimming: 3 bases; J trimming: 1 base; junction bases outside the gene matches: 6. There are 16 residues in the CDR3. In nucleotides, the CDR3 is TGTGCCAGCAGCGCAGGGGGAAGAGGGAACACCGGGGAGCTGTTTTTT. Protein: CASSAGGRGNTGELFF.

This clone occurred once. The chain joins TRBV11-1 to TRBJ1-1; 8 nucleotides match TRBD1. J gave up 6 bases and V 5 bases, and 5 bases lay outside the gene matches. This CDR3 spans 13 amino acids. CDR1 is SGHAT, CDR2 FQDESV, per germline (reference sequence). The DNA of the CDR3 is TGTGCCAGCAGCCCGGACAGGGCTGCTGAAGCTTTCTTT. Amino acid sequence: CASSPDRAAEAFF. Full variable domain (outside the CDR3, taken from reference TRBV11-1 and TRBJ1-1): EAEVAQSPRYKITEKSQAVAFWCDPISGHATLYWYRQILGQGPELLVQFQDESVVDDSQLPKDRFSAERLKGVDSTLKIQPAELGDSAMYLCASSPDRAAEAFFGQGTRLTVV.

V gene TRBV4-3 combines with J gene TRBJ1-2; D unresolved. V shed 0 bases and J shed 6 bases, with 20 bases lying between them. CDR1 and CDR2 (germline): LGHNA, YSLEER. CDR3 size: 17 residues. The CDR3 reads CASSQDQSGPTFDGYTF. CDR3 DNA: TGCGCCAGCAGCCAAGACCAATCAGGTCCCACGTTTGATGGCTACACCTTC.

This clone has only a few counts. Germline and junction disagree at one end, which may indicate a read error. The chain is built from TRBV7-9 and TRBJ1-1; 9 nucleotides align to TRBD1. The CDR3 is 16 amino acids. Germline-derived CDR1 and CDR2 are SEHNR and FQNEAQ (reference sequence). The DNA for the CDR3 is TGTTCCAGCAGCTCCCCCGCCGGGACAGGGCACACTGAAGCTTTCTTT. Its protein is CSSSSPAGTGHTEAFF.

The J gene is TRBJ1-6, the V gene TRBV11-2; no clear D gene. The CDR3 consists of 13 residues. The germline V gene has CDR1 SGHAT and CDR2 FQNNGV. Trimming stripped 4 bases from V and 4 bases from J, with 5 bases between. The CDR3 sequence is CASSSVYNSPLHF. The CDR3 region has the DNA TGTGCCAGCAGCTCTGTTTATAATTCACCCCTCCACTTT. The variable domain in full, completed from reference TRBV11-2 and TRBJ1-6, reads EAGVAQSPRYKIIEKRQSVAFWCNPISGHATLYWYQQILGQGPKLLIQFQNNGVVDDSQLPKDRFSAERLKGVDSTLKIQPAKLEDSAVYLCASSSVYNSPLHFGNGTRLTVT.

The chain joins TRBV4-1 to TRBJ2-5; 8 bases agree with TRBD2. This CDR3 is 15 amino acids long. Unmatched junction bases numbered 6, after V lost 2 bases and J lost 4 bases. Looked up from germline, CDR1 is MGHRA and CDR2 is YSYEKL. CDR3 protein: CASSQLGLAGETQYF. The CDR3, as DNA: TGCGCCAGCAGCCAACTCGGACTAGCAGGAGAGACCCAGTACTTC.

The chain combines TRBV7-9 with TRBJ2-2; 7 nucleotides agree with TRBD2. This CDR3 has 16 residues. In germline, CDR1 is SEHNR, CDR2 FQNEAQ (reference sequence). After removal of 2 bases from V and 1 base from J, the junction contained 4 bases not matched to a gene. For the CDR3, the DNA is TGTGCCAGCAGCTTACTAGCGGAGCAGAACACCGGGGAGCTGTTTTTT. Amino acid sequence: CASSLLAEQNTGELFF. Filled out from reference TRBV7-9 and TRBJ2-2, the complete variable domain reads DTGVSQNPRHKITKRGQNVTFRCDPISEHNRLYWYRQTLGQGPEFLTYFQNEAQLEKSRLLSDRFSAERPKGSFSTLEIQRTEQGDSAMYLCASSLLAEQNTGELFFGEGSRLTVL.

This chain joins TRBV6-5 and TRBJ2-5, with D unclear. In germline, CDR1 is MNHEY, CDR2 SVGAGI. The CDR3 contains 13 residues. Trimming left V 8 bases short and J 8 bases short, with 18 bases between. This CDR3 is CASAPSPLGTQYF. CDR3 coding DNA: TGTGCCAGCGCCCCCTCCCCTCTAGGCACCCAGTACTTC.

This chain links TRBV7-9 with TRBJ2-5, with D uncertain. With 2 bases removed from V and 2 bases from J, the gap between germline ends came to 9 bases. The CDR3 is 14 amino acids. Germline V gives CDR1 SEHNR, CDR2 FQNEAQ (reference sequence). The CDR3 spells CASSLSAVQETQYF. The CDR3 bases are TGTGCCAGCAGCTTAAGCGCGGTTCAAGAGACCCAGTACTTC.

V and J are TRBV7-2 and TRBJ1-5; no firm D call. The CDR3 has 13 residues. Germline assignment: CDR1 SGHTA and CDR2 FQGNSA. Trimming cost V 8 bases and J 3 bases, with 11 bases left between them. The CDR3 sequence: CASARGVNQPQHF. In DNA, the CDR3 is TGTGCCAGCGCGCGGGGTGTCAATCAGCCCCAGCATTTT.

The chain links TRBV4-1 to TRBJ1-6, with no clear D. V was shortened by 4 bases and J by 4 bases, with 11 bases between the two germline ends. Germline V gene data show CDR1 as MGHRA and CDR2 as YSYEKL. The CDR3 runs 15 residues. Written as DNA, the CDR3 is TGCGCCAGCAGCCCGGGAGCACAATATAATTCACCCCTCCACTTT. Translating gives CASSPGAQYNSPLHF.

The chain carries TRBV4-3 and TRBJ2-1; TRBD2 is a possible D gene (6 bases). Deletions cut 0 bases from V and 8 bases from J, with 17 bases between. This CDR3 has 16 amino acids. Germline CDR1 LGHNA, CDR2 YSLEER. CDR3 region: CASSQDWRGLGHEQFF. In DNA, the CDR3 is TGCGCCAGCAGCCAAGATTGGCGGGGCCTCGGGCATGAGCAGTTCTTC.

The chain couples TRBV7-8 to TRBJ2-1, with TRBD2 matching over 9 bases. CDR3 size: 18 residues. Per the germline V gene, CDR1 is SGHVS and CDR2 is FQNEAQ. The V and J ends lost 1 base and 0 bases, in that order; junction bases with no gene match: 7. The CDR3 region is CASSLEGGRASSYNEQFF. Here the CDR3 DNA reads TGTGCCAGCAGCTTAGAGGGCGGGAGGGCTAGCTCCTACAATGAGCAGTTCTTC.

The V gene is TRBV30, the J gene TRBJ2-3; the D gene is possibly TRBD1 (5 bases). This CDR3 has 15 amino acids. The V gene lost 2 bases and the J gene lost 1 base, with 13 bases spanning the gap. From germline, CDR1 is GTSNPN and CDR2 SVGIG (reference sequence). In DNA form, the CDR3 reads TGTGCCTGGAGTAGGGGCGCCCCCCGCACAGATACGCAGTATTTT. Translation: CAWSRGAPRTDTQYF.

The chain couples TRBV19 to TRBJ2-1, with TRBD2 matching 10 bases. Germline assignment: CDR1 LNHDA and CDR2 SQIVND (reference sequence). J lost 10 bases, V lost 8 bases, and 14 bases had no gene match. The CDR3 totals 15 residues. CDR3 residues: CASLTVSSGGREQFF. For the CDR3, the DNA is TGTGCCAGTTTGACGGTGTCTAGCGGGGGTCGGGAGCAGTTCTTC.

With respect to this clone: Other DNA sequences in this sample translate to the same CDR3. The CDR3 spells CASSVGSSYNEQFF. The DNA for the CDR3 is TGTGCCAGCAGCGTAGGGAGCTCCTACAATGAGCAGTTCTTC. The chain recombines TRBV9 with TRBJ2-1; D unresolved. The CDR3 is 14 residues long. Between the trimmed V and J ends, which lost 0 bases and 0 bases, there was a span of 4 bases. The germline CDR1 and CDR2 sequences are SGDLS and YYNGEE.

V usage is TRBV7-9 and J usage is TRBJ1-2; weak D call: TRBD1 (6 bases). Trimming shortened V by 4 bases and J by 7 bases, and 19 bases separated the two germline ends. Germline CDR1 and CDR2: SEHNR and FQNEAQ (reference sequence). The CDR3 length is 15 residues. The CDR3 sequence is CASSYDDSQGGGYTF. The DNA for the CDR3 is TGTGCCAGCAGCTATGACGACTCTCAAGGGGGTGGCTACACCTTC.

The gene calls are TRBV4-1 and TRBJ1-1; 12 nucleotides line up with TRBD1. The germline CDR1 and CDR2 sequences are MGHRA and YSYEKL. The CDR3 length is 16 residues. V was clipped by 4 bases and J by 3 bases; unmatched bases: 6. The CDR3 coding sequence is TGCGCCAGCAGCCGGGGGACAGGGGGCCTGGACACTGAAGCTTTCTTT. Protein product: CASSRGTGGLDTEAFF.